This TCR beta chain stems from a study of a mutant IDH1 vaccine in newly diagnosed glioma. Time point reported: baseline, week 1 (first vaccination visit). Treatment here: pre-vaccination baseline after standard-of-care therapy. Data came from immunoSEQ multiplex PCR; TCRdb stores just in-frame clones and leaves some out. The profile shows 40,000 or so clones, approximately 92% of them singletons. The TCR originated in a man aged 18 to 29 with glioma. Sequenced material: PBMCs, taken from a glioma patient treated with radiotherapy, temozolomide or both.

The CDR3: CASSSSNRGDYGYTF. CDR3 coding DNA: TGTGCCAGCAGCTCGTCGAACAGGGGAGACTATGGCTACACCTTC. The chain combines TRBV7-9 with TRBJ1-2; 7 nucleotides match TRBD1. The V gene's germline CDR1 is SEHNR and CDR2 FQNEAQ (reference sequence). The CDR3 covers 15 residues. V lost 4 bases to trimming and J lost 3 bases; unmatched junction nucleotides: 8. Full variable domain (remainder filled in from reference TRBV7-9 and TRBJ1-2): DTGVSQNPRHKITKRGQNVTFRCDPISEHNRLYWYRQTLGQGPEFLTYFQNEAQLEKSRLLSDRFSAERPKGSFSTLEIQRTEQGDSAMYLCASSSSNRGDYGYTFGSGTRLTVV.